This TCR beta chain stems from a study of cytomegalovirus exposure and HLA in healthy donors. Findings and limits, study-wide: Presence/absence analysis assumed near-uniform sequencing depth across donors.

This PCR relied on a set of 60 Vbeta primers and 13 Jbeta primers. TCRdb's copy holds only in-frame clones and misses some; the assay was immunoSEQ multiplex PCR. The sample carries 150,000 to 200,000 clones, approximately 62% recorded once. CDR1 and CDR2 from the germline V gene are MNHNY and SVGAGI (reference sequence). The CDR3 has 13 residues. V was pared by 2 bases and J by 13 bases, with 5 bases of the junction left unmatched. This clone was observed a few times. Its antigen is as yet unknown. Sequencing was performed on PBMCs. The sequence came from a man aged 45-65 years in good health and CMV-seronegative. This chain connects TRBV6-6 to TRBJ2-7; TRBD2 agrees at 13 bases. DNA for the CDR3: TGTGCCAGCAGTTACGGACTAGCGGGGGTGTTTTACTTC. This translates into CASSYGLAGVFYF.